This T cell receptor beta chain was sequenced for a study of cytomegalovirus exposure and HLA in healthy donors. The study, taken as a whole, reports: What was likely a sequencing artifact was a cluster of highly shared sequence variants. TCR beta sequences reportedly predicted most subjects' HLA-A and HLA-B alleles accurately.

Notes on this clone: Its target is not known.

Primers: 60 Vbeta forward and 13 Jbeta reverse. Libraries were prepared by immunoSEQ multiplex PCR; TCRdb keeps only in-frame clonotypes and omits some of them. The sample contains about 120,000 clones, over 65% of which appear only once. V trimming: 4 bases; J trimming: 3 bases; junction bases outside the gene matches: 5. The CDR3 runs to 15 residues. Germline CDR1 and CDR2: SGHTA and FQGNSA. The TCR originated in a man aged 25 to 40 in good health and CMV-seropositive. The source material was PBMCs. The V call is TRBV7-2, the J call TRBJ2-2, with 7 bases that match TRBD1. This chain's CDR3 is CASSSRQGYTGELFF. The CDR3 bases are TGTGCCAGCAGCTCCCGACAGGGTTACACCGGGGAGCTGTTTTTT.